The 20 T cell receptor beta chains below were found in one sample sequenced in a study of blood T cells in healthy people across ages. A second PCR of roughly 7 to 11 cycles used a sample-barcoded 5' primer and a J-beta primer mix. TCRdb re-analysed the 5' RACE reads in MiXCR, keeping a single row per CDR3 protein. The sample includes approximately 940,000 distinct CDR3 sequences, about 48% of them seen just once. Material: blood. These receptors originate from a young man in good health.

This clonotype has only a few counts. This chain connects TRBV29-1 to TRBJ2-7; possible D gene TRBD2, 7 bases. V lost 7 bases and J lost 2, with 21 bases in between. CDR1 and CDR2 (germline): SQVTM, ANQGSEA. The CDR3 covers 15 residues. This chain's CDR3 is CSAIGLAGATYEQYF. CDR3 DNA sequence: TGCAGCGCTATAGGCTTGGCGGGGGCTACCTACGAGCAGTACTTC.

This chain joins TRBV5-1 and TRBJ2-7; 7 bases line up with TRBD2. The J call may be faulty, since TRBJ2-5 better matches the DNA end. CDR3 length: 16 residues. CDR1 and CDR2 (germline): SGHRS, YFSETQ. The CDR3 coding sequence is TGCGCCAGCAGTCTTTCCGGGACTAAGACCTGGGAGACCCAGTACTTC. Translation: CASSLSGTKTWETQYF.

The chain carries TRBV13 and TRBJ2-5, with D unresolved. Trimming took 4 bases from V and 4 from J, leaving 19 bases between them. CDR1 PRHDT and CDR2 FYEKMQ come from the germline V gene (reference sequence). The CDR3 spans 16 residues. This CDR3 is CASSSTSTTKGETQYF. CDR3 nucleotide sequence: TGTGCCAGCAGCTCCACCTCGACAACGAAAGGAGAGACCCAGTACTTC. The variable domain in full, completed from reference TRBV13 and TRBJ2-5, reads AAGVIQSPRHLIKEKRETATLKCYPIPRHDTVYWYQQGPGQDPQFLISFYEKMQSDKGSIPDRFSAQQFSDYHSELNMSSLELGDSALYFCASSSTSTTKGETQYFGPGTRLLVL.

This clonotype was counted ten times or more. The V call is TRBV20-1, the J call TRBJ2-3, with TRBD2 identical over 9 bases. The CDR3 consists of 11 residues. Germline V CDR1 and CDR2: DFQATT, SNEGSKA (reference sequence). V gave up 5 bases and J gave up 10 bases; unmatched junction bases: 4. The CDR3 nucleotides are TGCAGTGCTTCTAGCGGGGCAGCGCAGTATTTT. Its translation: CSASSGAAQYF.

This clonotype was seen only a few times. The chain recombines TRBV5-1 with TRBJ1-2, with TRBD1 identical over 8 bases. V shed 3 bases and J 2 bases; nucleotides not matched to a gene: 9. CDR3 length: 16 amino acids. Per germline, CDR1 SGHRS and CDR2 YFSETQ. As DNA, the CDR3 is TGCGCCAGCAGCTCGGAGACAGGGGCTTCGAACTATGGCTACACCTTC. This gives the protein CASSSETGASNYGYTF.

A remark on this clonotype: One end of the junction does not line up with germline, which may come from a read error. The chain combines TRBV6-6 with TRBJ1-2; D is perhaps TRBD1 (5 bases). Germline lookup yields CDR1 MNHNY and CDR2 SVGAGI (reference sequence). The CDR3 contains 12 residues. The CDR3 DNA sequence: TGTGCCAGCAGTTACTCAGGAAGGGGCTACATCTTC. Protein: CASSYSGRGYIF.

V is TRBV12-3 or TRBV12-4 and J is TRBJ1-2; 11 bases are shared with TRBD1. This CDR3 has 18 residues. V gave up 2 bases and J gave up 4 bases; unmatched junction bases: 12. CDR3: CASSLRGTGGRPLYGYTF. DNA of the CDR3: TGTGCCAGCAGTTTAAGGGGGACAGGGGGTCGGCCCCTCTATGGCTACACCTTC.

This chain joins TRBV6-2 or TRBV6-3 and TRBJ2-4; D possibly uses TRBD1 or TRBD2 (6 bases each). The J call may be wrong; the DNA end is better matched by TRBJ2-7. CDR1 MNHEY and CDR2 SVGEGT come from the germline V gene. This CDR3 is built from 13 residues. The DNA for the CDR3 is TGTGCCACCAGAGCCGGGGGCGTCAACGAGCAGTACTTC. It codes for CATRAGGVNEQYF.

The rearrangement joins TRBV11-2 to TRBJ2-7, with TRBD1 matching 8 bases. V was pared by 6 bases and J by 5 bases, with 6 bases of the junction left unmatched. Germline CDR1 SGHAT, CDR2 FQNNGV. The CDR3 covers 13 residues. CDR3 sequence (DNA): TGTGCCAGCAGACAGGGGGTTGTAAACGAGCAGTACTTC. This encodes CASRQGVVNEQYF.

The rearrangement uses TRBV6-5 and TRBJ2-1, with 8 bases identical to TRBD2. V shed 4 bases, J shed 9 bases, and the junction held 11 bases outside the gene matches. The CDR3 has 15 residues. CDR1 is MNHEY, CDR2 SVGAGI, per germline. The CDR3 sequence: CASSSPTGTSVEQFF. CDR3 in DNA: TGTGCCAGCAGTTCCCCAACCGGGACTAGTGTTGAGCAGTTCTTC.

The DNA of the CDR3 is TGTGCCAGCAGTCCTAACGGGGTTGAGACCCGGTACTTC. Protein: CASSPNGVETRYF. V and J are TRBV7-2 and TRBJ2-7; tentative D call: TRBD2 (5 bases). V was cut by 6 bases and J by 12 bases, with 21 bases left in between. There are 13 residues in the CDR3. Germline CDR1 and CDR2: SGHTA and FQGNSA. Together with reference TRBV7-2 and TRBJ2-7, the CDR3 gives the full variable domain: GAGVSQSPSNKVTEKGKDVELRCDPISGHTALYWYRQSLGQGLEFLIYFQGNSAPDKSGLPSDRFSAERTGGSVSTLTIQRTQQEDSAVYLCASSPNGVETRYFGPGTRLTVT.

This chain joins TRBV6-5 and TRBJ2-1; D gene uncertain. This CDR3 spans 13 amino acids. V lost 5 bases and J 2 bases, leaving 7 bases between the germline ends. Germline V CDR1 and CDR2: MNHEY, SVGAGI. The CDR3 spells CASSAAPYNEQFF. In nucleotides, the CDR3 is TGTGCCAGCAGTGCTGCGCCCTACAATGAGCAGTTCTTC.

The chain couples TRBV6-6 to TRBJ2-5; D is possibly TRBD2 (5 bases). CDR1 MNHNY and CDR2 SVGAGI come from the germline V gene (reference sequence). V was cut by 5 bases and J by 5 bases, with 18 bases left in between. This CDR3 spans 15 amino acids. The CDR3 sequence: CASSPLAALQETQYF. CDR3 coding DNA: TGTGCCAGCAGTCCCCTAGCAGCCTTACAGGAGACCCAGTACTTC.

The chain recombines TRBV11-3 with TRBJ1-4; tentatively, D is TRBD1 (6 bases). The CDR3 contains 15 residues. With 5 bases removed from V and 8 bases from J, the gap between germline ends came to 18 bases. The germline CDR1 and CDR2 sequences are SGHNT and YENEEA. The CDR3, as DNA: TGTGCCAGCAGCCGCCTGAAGGGGGGAGGCGAAAAACTGTTTTTT. Its translation is CASSRLKGGGEKLFF.

The chain combines TRBV20-1 with TRBJ2-7, with D possibly matching TRBD2 (5 bases). This CDR3 comprises 13 residues. CDR1 and CDR2 (germline): DFQATT, SNEGSKA (reference sequence). Deletions cut 6 bases from V and 7 bases from J, with 19 bases between. The CDR3 protein is CSAPNPSMREQYF. CDR3 nucleotides: TGCAGTGCCCCCAACCCTAGCATGCGGGAGCAGTACTTC.

J is TRBJ2-1 and V is TRBV7-3, with D uncertain. This CDR3 has 14 residues. The V end was cut by 3 bases, the J end by 6 bases, with 12 bases between. Germline CDR1 SGHTA, CDR2 FQGTGA. CDR3 sequence: CASSFFELGNEQFF. Here the CDR3 DNA reads TGTGCCAGCAGCTTTTTCGAGCTGGGCAATGAGCAGTTCTTC.

The J gene is TRBJ2-4, the V gene TRBV20-1, with D unresolved. The tail of the sequence fits TRBJ2-7 better, so the J call may be wrong. CDR1 and CDR2 (germline): DFQATT, SNEGSKA (reference sequence). The CDR3 runs to 13 residues. The CDR3 nucleotides read TGCAGTGCTAGCATGGCCCTCGGTGGCGAGCAGTACTTC. Protein: CSASMALGGEQYF.

The chain links TRBV20-1 to TRBJ2-5; 8 bases fit TRBD2. The germline V gene has CDR1 DFQATT and CDR2 SNEGSKA (reference sequence). The CDR3 runs 18 residues. V lost 3 bases and J lost 1; bases outside the gene matches: 16. The CDR3 DNA follows: TGCAGTGCTAGGTTAGATACGGCGGGGGGCGACACCCAAGAGACCCAGTACTTC. It specifies CSARLDTAGGDTQETQYF.

The V gene is TRBV15, the J gene TRBJ2-5, with 13 bases matching TRBD2. Germline V lookup: CDR1 LNHNV, CDR2 YYDKDF (reference sequence). CDR3 size: 16 residues. J gave up 2 bases and V 9 bases, and 9 bases lay outside the gene matches. The CDR3, as DNA: TGTGCCACAAGTTTCAGACTAGCGGGGGGACAAGAGACCCAGTACTTC. Translated, it gives CATSFRLAGGQETQYF.

The chain joins TRBV4-3 to TRBJ1-1, with D perhaps matching TRBD1 (6 bases). The CDR3 contains 13 residues. V lost 3 bases to trimming and J lost 10 bases, with 15 bases between them. CDR1 and CDR2 (germline): LGHNA, YSLEER. DNA of the CDR3: TGCGCCAGCAGCCAGGACACAGGGTTCGTAGCTTTCTTT. This codes for CASSQDTGFVAFF.